This T cell receptor (beta chain) was identified during a study of OX40 agonist ivuxolimab in advanced cancers. Using immunoSEQ multiplex PCR, the repertoire was profiled, and TCRdb retains in-frame clones only, with some absent. Of about 53,000 clones listed, 82% are singletons. Germline V gene lookup returns CDR1 LGHNA and CDR2 YSLEER. The ends were cut back, 0 bases at V and 4 bases at J, with 13 bases in the middle. This CDR3 comprises 16 residues. This rearrangement joins TRBV4-3 to TRBJ2-1; weak D call: TRBD1 (6 bases). This receptor was obtained from an adult with an advanced solid tumor such as melanoma, head and neck, liver or kidney cancer. The sequences come from CD4+ or CD8+ T cells sorted from blood, collected in a trial of the OX40 agonist ivuxolimab. The CDR3 protein is CASSQDPTGWYNEQFF. DNA of the CDR3: TGCGCCAGCAGCCAAGATCCCACAGGGTGGTACAATGAGCAGTTCTTC.